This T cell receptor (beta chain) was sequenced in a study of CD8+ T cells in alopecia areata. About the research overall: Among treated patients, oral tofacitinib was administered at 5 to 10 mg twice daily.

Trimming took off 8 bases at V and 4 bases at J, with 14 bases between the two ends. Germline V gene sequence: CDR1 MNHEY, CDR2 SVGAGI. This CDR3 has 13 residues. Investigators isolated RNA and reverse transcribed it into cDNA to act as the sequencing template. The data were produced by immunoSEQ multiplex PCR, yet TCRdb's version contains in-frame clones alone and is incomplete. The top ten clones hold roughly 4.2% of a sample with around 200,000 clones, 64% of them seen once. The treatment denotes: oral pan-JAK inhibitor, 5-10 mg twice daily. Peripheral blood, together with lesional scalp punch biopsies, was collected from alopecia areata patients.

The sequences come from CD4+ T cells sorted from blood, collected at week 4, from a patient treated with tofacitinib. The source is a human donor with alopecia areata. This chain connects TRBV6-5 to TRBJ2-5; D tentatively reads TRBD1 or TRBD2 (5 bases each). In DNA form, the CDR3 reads TGTGCCAGCCTCAGACGGGACGGAGAGACCCAGTACTTC. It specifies CASLRRDGETQYF.